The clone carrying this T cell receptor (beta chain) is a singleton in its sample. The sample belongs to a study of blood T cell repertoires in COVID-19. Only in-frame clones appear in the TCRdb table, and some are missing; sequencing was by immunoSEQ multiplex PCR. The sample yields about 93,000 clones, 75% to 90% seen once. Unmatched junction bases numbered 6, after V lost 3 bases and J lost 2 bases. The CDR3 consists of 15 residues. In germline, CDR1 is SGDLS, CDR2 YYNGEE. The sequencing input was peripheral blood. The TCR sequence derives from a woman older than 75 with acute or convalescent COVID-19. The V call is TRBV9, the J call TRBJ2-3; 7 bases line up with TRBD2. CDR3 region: CASSGSGVLTDTQYF. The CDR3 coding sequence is TGTGCCAGCAGCGGGAGCGGGGTTCTCACAGATACGCAGTATTTT.